This T cell receptor (beta chain) is from a study of OX40 agonist ivuxolimab in advanced cancers. On the study more broadly: Dose-escalation patients' cancers were hepatocellular carcinoma, melanoma, renal cell or head and neck cancer. General study results and limits: On average, CD8+ T cells had more expanded clones than CD4+.

Sampled blood was obtained at baseline, cycle 4 day 1, and cycle 7 day 1. For this clone: Its antigen is not identified.

The CDR3 is 16 residues long. Germline lookup yields CDR1 SEHNR and CDR2 FQNEAQ (reference sequence). J gave up 5 bases and V 0 bases, and 7 bases lay outside the gene matches. Here immunoSEQ multiplex PCR was the method, and the copy in TCRdb shows in-frame clones only, minus some. The sample holds approximately 56,000 clones, approximately 86% seen once. This TCR came from an adult with an advanced solid tumor such as melanoma, head and neck, liver or kidney cancer. This sample comprised CD4+ or CD8+ T cells sorted from blood, obtained in a trial of the OX40 agonist ivuxolimab. The rearrangement links TRBV7-9 to TRBJ2-7; 10 bases match TRBD1. CDR3 residues: CASSLAGTGVKNEQYF. The CDR3 DNA reads TGTGCCAGCAGCTTAGCTGGGACAGGGGTCAAAAACGAGCAGTACTTC.